What follows are 16 T cell receptor beta chains derived from one specimen sequenced in a study of T cells in Graves' hyperthyroidism and ophthalmopathy. It was RNA transcripts that yielded the amplified TCR beta CDR3 regions. First-round RT-PCR targeting the TCR CDR3 was performed with the HTBI primer set. TCRdb used MiXCR to reprocess the multiplex PCR reads, holding one entry per CDR3 protein. The profile shows hundreds of thousands of distinct CDR3 sequences, roughly 13% of them singletons. The material sequenced was blood. The source of these receptors is a woman younger than 45 with Graves' hyperthyroidism that later progressed to Graves' ophthalmopathy.

This clonotype was recorded at least ten times. The J gene is TRBJ2-3, the V gene TRBV4-3, with D possibly TRBD2 on 6 matching bases. The germline V gene encodes CDR1 LGHNA and CDR2 YSLEER. This CDR3 is built from 16 residues. The V and J ends lost 0 bases and 2 bases respectively, with 12 bases between them. The CDR3 region has the DNA TGCGCCAGCAGCCAAGACGGGGGACTCTACACAGATACGCAGTATTTT. It is translated as CASSQDGGLYTDTQYF.

This clonotype appeared many times. The chain joins TRBV7-9 to TRBJ2-3; 7 bases match TRBD2. This CDR3 has 19 amino acids. Germline CDR1 SEHNR, CDR2 FQNEAQ (reference sequence). With V trimmed by 4 bases and J by 0 bases, 16 bases remained unmatched. CDR3 loop: CASSWGEPSGPWSTDTQYF. DNA for the CDR3: TGTGCCAGCAGCTGGGGTGAGCCTAGCGGACCCTGGAGCACAGATACGCAGTATTTT. Together with reference TRBV7-9 and TRBJ2-3, the CDR3 gives the full variable domain: DTGVSQNPRHKITKRGQNVTFRCDPISEHNRLYWYRQTLGQGPEFLTYFQNEAQLEKSRLLSDRFSAERPKGSFSTLEIQRTEQGDSAMYLCASSWGEPSGPWSTDTQYFGPGTRLTVL.

The rearrangement joins TRBV30 to TRBJ1-5; D remains unclear. Germline CDR1 is GTSNPN and CDR2 is SVGIG (reference sequence). The CDR3 covers 13 residues. V lost 3 bases, J lost 3 bases, and 9 bases lay in between. CDR3 DNA: TGTGCCTGGAGGGCCAGTTTCAATCAGCCCCAGCATTTT. Its translation is CAWRASFNQPQHF.

This sequence joins TRBV20-1 and TRBJ2-7; D not resolved. Trimming removed 4 bases from V and 3 bases from J, with 10 bases in between. Germline V gene lookup returns CDR1 DFQATT and CDR2 SNEGSKA (reference sequence). The CDR3 runs to 12 residues. In nucleotides, the CDR3 is TGCAGTGCTAAAGGTATTCACTACGAGCAGTACTTC. It translates to CSAKGIHYEQYF.

In this sample, this clonotype turned up many times. This rearrangement joins TRBV19 to TRBJ2-5; D may be TRBD1 (6 bases). The length of the CDR3 is 14 residues. Germline assignment: CDR1 LNHDA and CDR2 SQIVND (reference sequence). V dropped 5 bases and J dropped 0 bases, with 10 bases sitting between them. The CDR3 coding sequence is TGTGCCAGTAGTTTCGGGACAAACCAAGAGACCCAGTACTTC. Protein product: CASSFGTNQETQYF.

This clonotype has a count of ten or more. The V and J genes are TRBV7-2 and TRBJ1-6; no clear D gene. CDR1 is SGHTA, CDR2 FQGNSA, per germline. The CDR3 is 18 residues long. Trimming removed 5 bases at V and 0 bases at J, with 17 bases between. CDR3 sequence: CASSTKYSASSYNSPLHF. CDR3 in DNA: TGTGCCAGCAGCACTAAATATAGCGCCAGCTCCTATAATTCACCCCTCCACTTT.

The gene calls are TRBV7-3 and TRBJ1-1; D possibly corresponds to TRBD1 (6 bases). Germline CDR1 reads SGHTA; CDR2 reads FQGTGA. V was trimmed by 5 bases and J by 4 bases, leaving 14 bases between them. The CDR3 sequence is 14 residues long. CDR3 amino acids: CASSPQGLGTEAFF. The DNA for the CDR3 is TGTGCCAGCAGCCCTCAGGGGTTAGGCACTGAAGCTTTCTTT.

This chain uses TRBV5-1 with TRBJ2-1; D is unresolved. Germline CDR1 SGHRS, CDR2 YFSETQ. Deletions cut 0 bases from V and 0 bases from J, with 7 bases between. There are 15 residues in the CDR3. The CDR3 loop reads CASSLVASSYNEQFF. CDR3 coding DNA: TGCGCCAGCAGCTTGGTCGCAAGCTCCTACAATGAGCAGTTCTTC.

This clonotype has more than one count but fewer than ten. The chain combines TRBV7-8 with TRBJ2-1; 15 positions match TRBD2. V shed 4 bases and J 3 bases; nucleotides not matched to a gene: 13. Germline V gene sequence: CDR1 SGHVS, CDR2 FQNEAQ. This CDR3 comprises 20 residues. The CDR3 reads CASSSGTSGRFALYYNEQFF. CDR3 nucleotides: TGTGCCAGCAGCTCCGGGACTAGCGGGAGGTTTGCTCTTTACTACAATGAGCAGTTCTTC.

At least ten counts were recorded for this clonotype. The gene calls are TRBV7-2 and TRBJ2-5; D remains unclear. The CDR3 consists of 13 residues. CDR1 and CDR2 from the germline V gene are SGHTA and FQGNSA. V lost 3 bases, J lost 2 bases, and 7 bases lay in between. The CDR3 DNA is TGTGCCAGCAGCTTTTCCTCGCAAGAGACCCAGTACTTC. This gives the protein CASSFSSQETQYF.

This clonotype was detected ten times or more. The rearrangement uses TRBV2 and TRBJ2-3; a weak D match, TRBD1 (6 bases). This CDR3 contains 15 residues. The germline V and J ends were trimmed by 6 bases and 5 bases, with 18 bases remaining between them. Germline V gene data show CDR1 as SNHLY and CDR2 as FYNNEI. As DNA, the CDR3 is TGTGCCAGCAGCACCGGGACATCCTCAGGAGATACGCAGTATTTT. Its translation: CASSTGTSSGDTQYF.

The V and J genes are TRBV4-1 and TRBJ2-3; perhaps TRBD2 as D (7 bases). The V gene's germline CDR1 is MGHRA and CDR2 YSYEKL. The CDR3 length is 15 residues. The V gene lost 10 bases and the J gene lost 0 bases, with 17 bases spanning the gap. The CDR3 DNA reads as TGCGCCACCAACGCGGGGGCGGCTAGCACAGATACGCAGTATTTT. It yields the protein CATNAGAASTDTQYF.

This clonotype has a handful of counts. The chain joins TRBV13 to TRBJ2-2, with a tentative D call TRBD2 (6 bases). Germline CDR1 PRHDT, CDR2 FYEKMQ (reference sequence). With 8 bases removed from V and 6 bases from J, the gap between germline ends came to 13 bases. This CDR3 comprises 13 residues. CDR3 DNA sequence: TGTGCCAGCCCCCCGGGGGAGTCCGGGGAGCTGTTTTTT. Encoded protein: CASPPGESGELFF.

The CDR3 DNA follows: TGTGCCAGCAGCTTAAATAACTTCGACACAGATACGCAGTATTTT. Translated: CASSLNNFDTDTQYF. J is TRBJ2-3 and V is TRBV7-2; no clear D. The CDR3 is 15 residues long. The germline V and J ends were trimmed by 2 bases and 2 bases, with 11 bases remaining between them. Germline values: CDR1 SGHTA, CDR2 FQGNSA.

This clonotype was detected only a few times. V and J are TRBV20-1 and TRBJ2-7; D unresolved. V lost 4 bases and J lost 1, with 8 bases in between. Germline CDR1 DFQATT, CDR2 SNEGSKA (reference sequence). CDR3 length: 12 amino acids. The CDR3, as DNA: TGCAGTGCTATAACCCAATCCTACGAGCAGTACTTC. Translation: CSAITQSYEQYF.

The table lists this clonotype with many counts. This rearrangement joins TRBV2 to TRBJ1-1; 8 nucleotides align to TRBD1. With V trimmed by 5 bases and J by 4 bases, 18 bases remained unmatched. The CDR3 runs to 18 residues. Looked up from germline, CDR1 is SNHLY and CDR2 is FYNNEI. DNA of the CDR3: TGTGCCAGCAGTTATTACCGGGACAGGATCAGCTCGGTCACTGAAGCTTTCTTT. Encoded protein: CASSYYRDRISSVTEAFF.